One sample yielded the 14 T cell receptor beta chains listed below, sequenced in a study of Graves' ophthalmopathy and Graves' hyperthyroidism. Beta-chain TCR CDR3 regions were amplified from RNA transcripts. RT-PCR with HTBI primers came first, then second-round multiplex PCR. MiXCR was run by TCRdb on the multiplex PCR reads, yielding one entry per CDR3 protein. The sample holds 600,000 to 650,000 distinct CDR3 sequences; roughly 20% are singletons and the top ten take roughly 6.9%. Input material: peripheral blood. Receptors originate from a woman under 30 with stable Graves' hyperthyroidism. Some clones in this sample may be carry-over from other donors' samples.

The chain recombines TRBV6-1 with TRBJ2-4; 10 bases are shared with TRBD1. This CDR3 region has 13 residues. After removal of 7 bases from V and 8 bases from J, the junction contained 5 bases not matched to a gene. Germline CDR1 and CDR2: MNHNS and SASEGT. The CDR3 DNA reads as TGTGCCAGCACGGGACAGGGGTACGACATTCAGTACTTC. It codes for CASTGQGYDIQYF.

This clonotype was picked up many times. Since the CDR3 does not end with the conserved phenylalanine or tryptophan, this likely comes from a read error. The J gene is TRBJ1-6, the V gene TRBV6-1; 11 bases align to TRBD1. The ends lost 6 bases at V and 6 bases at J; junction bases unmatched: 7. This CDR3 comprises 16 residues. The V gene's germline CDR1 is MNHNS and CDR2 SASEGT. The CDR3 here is CASRTGTGGINSPLHS. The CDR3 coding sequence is TGTGCCAGCAGGACAGGGACAGGGGGAATTAATTCACCCCTCCACTCT.

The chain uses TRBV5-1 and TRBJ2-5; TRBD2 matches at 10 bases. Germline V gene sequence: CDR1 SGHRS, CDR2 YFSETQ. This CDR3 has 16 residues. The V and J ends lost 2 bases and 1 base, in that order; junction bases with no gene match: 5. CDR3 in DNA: TGCGCCAGCAGCTTAAGCGGGGGGGCCGTCCAAGAGACCCAGTACTTC. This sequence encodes CASSLSGGAVQETQYF.

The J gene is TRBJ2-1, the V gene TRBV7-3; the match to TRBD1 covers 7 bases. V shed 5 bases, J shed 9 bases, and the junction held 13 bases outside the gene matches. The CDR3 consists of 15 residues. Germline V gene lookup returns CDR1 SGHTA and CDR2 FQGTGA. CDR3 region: CASSLDRVRLGEQFF. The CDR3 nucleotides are TGTGCCAGCAGCCTTGACAGGGTGCGTCTGGGTGAGCAGTTCTTC.

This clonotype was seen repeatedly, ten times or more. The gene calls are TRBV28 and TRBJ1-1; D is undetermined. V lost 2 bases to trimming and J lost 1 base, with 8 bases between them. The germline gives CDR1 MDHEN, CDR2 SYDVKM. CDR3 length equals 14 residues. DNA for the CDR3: TGTGCCAGCAGTTTACCCCGACAGAACACTGAAGCTTTCTTT. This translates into CASSLPRQNTEAFF. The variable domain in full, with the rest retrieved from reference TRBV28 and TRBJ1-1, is DVKVTQSSRYLVKRTGEKVFLECVQDMDHENMFWYRQDPGLGLRLIYFSYDVKMKEKGDIPEGYSVSREKKERFSLILESASTNQTSMYLCASSLPRQNTEAFFGQGTRLTVV.

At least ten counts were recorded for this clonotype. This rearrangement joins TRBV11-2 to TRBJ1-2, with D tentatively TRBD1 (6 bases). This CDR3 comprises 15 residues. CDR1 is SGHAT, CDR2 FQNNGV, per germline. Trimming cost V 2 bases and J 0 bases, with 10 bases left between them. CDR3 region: CASSLHRDSNYGYTF. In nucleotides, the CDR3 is TGTGCCAGCAGCTTACACAGGGATTCTAACTATGGCTACACCTTC.

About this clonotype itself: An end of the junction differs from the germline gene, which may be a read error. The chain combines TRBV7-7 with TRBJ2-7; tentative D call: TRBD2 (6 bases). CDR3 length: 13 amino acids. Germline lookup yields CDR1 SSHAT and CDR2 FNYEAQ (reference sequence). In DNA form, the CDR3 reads TGTGCTAGCAGCCGCCGGGAGATGGGGGAGCAGTACTTC. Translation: CASSRREMGEQYF.

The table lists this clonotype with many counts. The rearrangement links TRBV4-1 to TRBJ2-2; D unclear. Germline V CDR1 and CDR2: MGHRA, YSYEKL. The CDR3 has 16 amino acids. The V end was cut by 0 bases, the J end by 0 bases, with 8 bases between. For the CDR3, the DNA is TGCGCCAGCAGCCAAGATGTGGGAACGAACACCGGGGAGCTGTTTTTT. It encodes CASSQDVGTNTGELFF.

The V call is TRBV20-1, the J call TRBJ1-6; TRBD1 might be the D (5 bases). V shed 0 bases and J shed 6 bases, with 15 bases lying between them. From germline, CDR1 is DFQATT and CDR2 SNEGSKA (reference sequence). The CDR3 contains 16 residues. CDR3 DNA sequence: TGCAGTGCTAGAGAGCGGCGGGCTGGGGCTAATTCACCCCTCCACTTT. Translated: CSARERRAGANSPLHF.

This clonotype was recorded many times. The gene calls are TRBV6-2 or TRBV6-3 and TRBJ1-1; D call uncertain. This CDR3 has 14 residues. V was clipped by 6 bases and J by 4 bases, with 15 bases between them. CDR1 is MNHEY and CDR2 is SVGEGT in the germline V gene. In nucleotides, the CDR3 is TGTGCCAGCAGCTTCACAGCCCCGAGCACTGAAGCTTTCTTT. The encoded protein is CASSFTAPSTEAFF.

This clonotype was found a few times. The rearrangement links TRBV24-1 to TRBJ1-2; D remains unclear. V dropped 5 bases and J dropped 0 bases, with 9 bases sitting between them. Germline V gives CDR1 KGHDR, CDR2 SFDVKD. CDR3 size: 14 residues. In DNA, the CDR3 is TGTGCCACCAGTGTCACCGTCGCTAACTATGGCTACACCTTC. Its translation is CATSVTVANYGYTF.

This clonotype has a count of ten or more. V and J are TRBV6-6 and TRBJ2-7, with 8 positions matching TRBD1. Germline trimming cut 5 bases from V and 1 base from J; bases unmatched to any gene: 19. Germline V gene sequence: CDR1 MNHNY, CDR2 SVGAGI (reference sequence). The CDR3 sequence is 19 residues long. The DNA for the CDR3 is TGTGCCAGCAGTCCTGAAGGACAGGGCGGTCTGCCCAGATCCTACGAGCAGTACTTC. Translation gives CASSPEGQGGLPRSYEQYF.

As DNA, the CDR3 is TGTGCCAGCAGCACGGACGTCTCCTGGGGAGAGATCCAATACTTC. This sequence encodes CASSTDVSWGEIQYF. The chain employs TRBV11-2 and TRBJ2-5, with D perhaps TRBD2 (5 bases). This CDR3 contains 15 residues. The V gene lost 5 bases and the J gene lost 14 bases, with 27 bases spanning the gap. Germline V gene sequence: CDR1 SGHAT, CDR2 FQNNGV.

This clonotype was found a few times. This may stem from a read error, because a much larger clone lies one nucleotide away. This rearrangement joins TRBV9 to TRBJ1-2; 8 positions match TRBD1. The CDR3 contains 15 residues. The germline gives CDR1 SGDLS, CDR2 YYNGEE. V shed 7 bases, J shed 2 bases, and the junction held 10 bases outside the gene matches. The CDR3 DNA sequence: TGTGCCAGCGGCGGACAGGGTTGGGCAAACTATGGCTACACCTTC. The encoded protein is CASGGQGWANYGYTF.